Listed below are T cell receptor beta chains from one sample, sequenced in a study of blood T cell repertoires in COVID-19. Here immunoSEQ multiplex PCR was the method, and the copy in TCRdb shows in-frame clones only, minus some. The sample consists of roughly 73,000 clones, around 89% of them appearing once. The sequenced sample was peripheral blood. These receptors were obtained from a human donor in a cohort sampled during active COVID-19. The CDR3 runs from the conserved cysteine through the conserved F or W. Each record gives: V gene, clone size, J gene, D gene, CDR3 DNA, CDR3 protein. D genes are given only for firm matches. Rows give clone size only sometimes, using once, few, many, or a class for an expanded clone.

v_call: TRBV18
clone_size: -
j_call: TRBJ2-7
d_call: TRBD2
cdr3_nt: TGTGCCAGCTCACCGGCCGGGGGGAGCTACGAGCAGTACTTC
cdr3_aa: CASSPAGGSYEQYF

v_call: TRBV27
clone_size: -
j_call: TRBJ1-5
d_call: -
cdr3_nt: TGTGCCAGCAGTCCGGCTACCCAGGGGTTTAATCAGCCCCAGCATTTT
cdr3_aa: CASSPATQGFNQPQHF

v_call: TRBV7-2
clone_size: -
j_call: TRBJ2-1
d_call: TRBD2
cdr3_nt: TGTGCCAGCAGCTTAGCTCCAGCGGGAGAGCAGTTCTTC
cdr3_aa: CASSLAPAGEQFF

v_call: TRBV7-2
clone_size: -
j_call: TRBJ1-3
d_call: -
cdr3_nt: TGTGCCAGCAGCCCATCAGAAGGAAACACCATATATTTT
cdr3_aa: CASSPSEGNTIYF

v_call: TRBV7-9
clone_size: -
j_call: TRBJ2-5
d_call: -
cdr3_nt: TGTGCCAGCAGCTTCCTAGTTCAAGAGACCCAGTACTTC
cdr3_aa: CASSFLVQETQYF

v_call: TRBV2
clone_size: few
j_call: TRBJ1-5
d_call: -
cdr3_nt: TGTGCCAGCACGGAAGAACGGGGGAATCAGCCCCAGCATTTT
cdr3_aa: CASTEERGNQPQHF

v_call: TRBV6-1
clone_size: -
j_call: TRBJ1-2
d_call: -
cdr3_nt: TGTGCCAGCAGTGAAGTGGGGACACGCTATGGCTACACCTTC
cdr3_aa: CASSEVGTRYGYTF

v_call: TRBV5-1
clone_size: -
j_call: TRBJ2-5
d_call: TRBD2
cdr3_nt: TGCGCCAGCAGCTTTAAACTCGGACAGGGAGGACTAGCGGGAGAAAGGGGGTACCAAGAGACCCAGTACTTC
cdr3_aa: CASSFKLGQGGLAGERGYQETQYF

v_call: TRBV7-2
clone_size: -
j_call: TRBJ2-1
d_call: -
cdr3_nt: TGTGCCAGCAGCTTAGGGCAGCGCTCCTACAATGAGCAGTTCTTC
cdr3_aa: CASSLGQRSYNEQFF

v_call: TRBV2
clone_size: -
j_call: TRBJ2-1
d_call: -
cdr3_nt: TGTGCCAGCAGTTTGGAATGGACAGCCCCATACAATGAGCAGTTCTTC
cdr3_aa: CASSLEWTAPYNEQFF

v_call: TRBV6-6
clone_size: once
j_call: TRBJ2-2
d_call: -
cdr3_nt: TGTGCCAGCAGGGGTACAGGGACCGGGGAGCTGTTTTTT
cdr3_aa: CASRGTGTGELFF

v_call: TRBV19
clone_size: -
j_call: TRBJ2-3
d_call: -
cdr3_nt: TGTGCCAGTAGTGGCGGGGCCCTTTTGGATACGCAGTATTTT
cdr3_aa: CASSGGALLDTQYF

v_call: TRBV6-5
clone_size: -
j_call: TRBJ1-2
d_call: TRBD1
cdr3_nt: TGTGCCAGCAGTTCACGGGACAGAAAGGGGGCATATGGCTACACCTTC
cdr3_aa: CASSSRDRKGAYGYTF